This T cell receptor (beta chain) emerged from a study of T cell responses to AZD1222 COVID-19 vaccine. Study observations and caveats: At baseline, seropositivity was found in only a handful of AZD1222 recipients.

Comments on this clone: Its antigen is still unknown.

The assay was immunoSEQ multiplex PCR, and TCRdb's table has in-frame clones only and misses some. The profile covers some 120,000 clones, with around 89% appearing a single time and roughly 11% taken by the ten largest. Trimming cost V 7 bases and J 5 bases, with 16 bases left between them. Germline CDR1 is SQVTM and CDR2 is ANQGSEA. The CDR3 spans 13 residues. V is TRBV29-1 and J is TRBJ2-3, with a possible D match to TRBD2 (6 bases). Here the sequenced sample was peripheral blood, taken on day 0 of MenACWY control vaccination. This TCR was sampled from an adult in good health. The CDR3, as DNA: TGCAGCGCTGATAGGGCGGGACGAGATACGCAGTATTTT. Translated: CSADRAGRDTQYF.